The sequence of this T cell receptor beta chain was determined in a study of OX40 agonist ivuxolimab in advanced cancers. In the study overall: Partial response was recorded in three patients: one hepatocellular carcinoma and two cutaneous melanoma cases. Findings and limits, study-wide: Partly responding patients at 0.1-3.0 mg/kg showed some of the smallest clonal expansion. Clonal expansion by week 6 occurred in CD4+ and CD8+ blood T cells (at 0.1 to 3.0 mg/kg).

Cycle 7 day 1, cycle 4 day 1, and baseline were the timepoints at which blood was sampled. This CDR3 is built from 15 residues. V was pared by 0 bases and J by 1 base, with 11 bases between. The germline V gene has CDR1 SGHRS and CDR2 YFSETQ. Data came from immunoSEQ multiplex PCR; TCRdb stores just in-frame clones and leaves some out. Of more than 55,000 clones in the sample, 86% were seen once. The sample holds one count of this clone. The antigen remains unidentified. The TCR sequence derives from an adult with an advanced solid tumor such as melanoma, head and neck, liver or kidney cancer. V usage is TRBV5-1 and J usage is TRBJ2-7; D is perhaps TRBD2 (7 bases). The material was CD4+ or CD8+ T cells sorted from blood, obtained in a trial of the OX40 agonist ivuxolimab. Written as DNA, the CDR3 is TGCGCCAGCAGCTTGGAAGGGGGAGGGTCCTACGAGCAGTACTTC. Translation gives CASSLEGGGSYEQYF.